Following are 20 T cell receptor beta chains from one sample sequenced in a study of blood T cell repertoires in COVID-19. Profiled with immunoSEQ multiplex PCR; TCRdb holds only in-frame clones, not every one. The sample comprises a few hundred thousand clones, 88% of which are singletons, and roughly 10% rests with the top ten. Sequencing was done on a sample of peripheral blood. All receptors derive from a woman aged 70 to 79 with COVID-19, enrolled during active disease.

The chain employs TRBV5-8 and TRBJ2-5; 7 nucleotides align to TRBD1. Germline V gene sequence: CDR1 SGHTS, CDR2 YDEGEE. After removal of 0 bases from V and 7 bases from J, the junction contained 6 bases not matched to a gene. This CDR3 has 14 amino acids. The CDR3 region has the DNA TGTGCCAGCAGCTTGGAAGGGGGCGCAGGGACCCAGTACTTC. Encoded protein: CASSLEGGAGTQYF. Combining the CDR3 with reference TRBV5-8 and TRBJ2-5 gives the whole variable domain EAGVTQSPTHLIKTRGQQATLRCSPISGHTSVYWYQQALGLGLQFLLWYDEGEERNRGNFPPRFSGRQFPNYSSELNVNALELEDSALYLCASSLEGGAGTQYFGPGTRLLVL.

The chain links TRBV2 to TRBJ1-5; D might be TRBD1 (5 bases). CDR3 size: 18 residues. Looked up from germline, CDR1 is SNHLY and CDR2 is FYNNEI. Trimming took 0 bases from V and 0 from J, leaving 15 bases between them. The CDR3 loop reads CASSEAAPGGYSNQPQHF. For the CDR3, the DNA is TGTGCCAGCAGTGAAGCGGCCCCCGGGGGGTATAGCAATCAGCCCCAGCATTTT. Full variable domain (remainder filled in from reference TRBV2 and TRBJ1-5): EPEVTQTPSHQVTQMGQEVILRCVPISNHLYFYWYRQILGQKVEFLVSFYNNEISEKSEIFDDQFSVERPDGSNFTLKIRSTKLEDSAMYFCASSEAAPGGYSNQPQHFGDGTRLSIL.

This clone was observed a single time. CDR3 sequence (DNA): TGTGCCAGCAGCCATACTAACGCAGATACGCAGTATTTT. It encodes CASSHTNADTQYF. This chain uses TRBV12-3 or TRBV12-4 with TRBJ2-3; D gene uncertain. The V end was cut by 6 bases, the J end by 4 bases, with 11 bases between. This CDR3 region has 13 residues.

This clone was counted only a few times. This sequence joins TRBV5-4 and TRBJ1-2, with 7 bases lining up with TRBD1. V trimming: 5 bases; J trimming: 4 bases; junction bases outside the gene matches: 8. The CDR3 length is 14 residues. CDR1 is SGHNT, CDR2 YYREEE, per germline (reference sequence). The CDR3 DNA reads as TGTGCCAGCAGTCTACCGGGACAGCTCTATGGCTACACCTTC. It translates to CASSLPGQLYGYTF.

V is TRBV6-2 or TRBV6-3 and J is TRBJ1-5; D gene uncertain. The germline gives CDR1 MNHEY, CDR2 SVGEGT. CDR3 length equals 15 residues. With 7 bases removed from V and 0 bases from J, the gap between germline ends came to 13 bases. The CDR3 DNA reads as TGTGCCAGCACCCCACAGAAATATAGCAATCAGCCCCAGCATTTT. Protein sequence: CASTPQKYSNQPQHF.

This chain joins TRBV7-9 and TRBJ2-1, with 10 bases identical to TRBD2. Germline V gives CDR1 SEHNR, CDR2 FQNEAQ (reference sequence). The CDR3 spans 15 residues. J gave up 7 bases and V 5 bases, and 8 bases lay outside the gene matches. DNA of the CDR3: TGTGCCAGCAGCACCAGGGCTAGCGGGAGAAATGAGCAGTTCTTC. It codes for CASSTRASGRNEQFF.

The chain combines TRBV7-9 with TRBJ2-7, with D tentatively TRBD1 (6 bases). The germline V gene has CDR1 SEHNR and CDR2 FQNEAQ (reference sequence). The CDR3 is 16 residues long. V was clipped by 1 base and J by 3 bases, with 16 bases between them. As DNA, the CDR3 is TGTGCCAGCAGCTTAGTAGGCCAGGGGTCGCACTACGAGCAGTACTTC. Its translation is CASSLVGQGSHYEQYF.

This clone was seen a few times. The sample carries other DNA sequences with the same CDR3. The rearrangement joins TRBV14 to TRBJ2-5, with D perhaps matching TRBD2 (6 bases). The V end lost 1 base, the J end lost 4 bases, and 10 bases lay between the germline ends. Germline V lookup: CDR1 SGHDN, CDR2 FVKESK. The CDR3 runs to 14 residues. The CDR3: CASSQGLGRETQYF. CDR3 nucleotides: TGTGCCAGCAGCCAAGGACTCGGGAGAGAGACCCAGTACTTC.

This clone was found a few times. Other DNA sequences in the same sample also yield this CDR3. The rearrangement links TRBV12-3 or TRBV12-4 to TRBJ2-5; 7 positions match TRBD1. Trimming at V came to 5 bases and at J to 1 base, leaving 1 base not matched to a gene. This CDR3 region has 13 residues. The CDR3 sequence is CASSDRAQETQYF. The CDR3 region has the DNA TGTGCCAGCAGTGACAGGGCCCAAGAGACCCAGTACTTC.

The rearrangement joins TRBV6-1 to TRBJ1-1; weak D call: TRBD1 (6 bases). The CDR3 is 14 residues long. V lost 2 bases, J lost 7 bases, and 14 bases lay in between. Looked up from germline, CDR1 is MNHNS and CDR2 is SASEGT. The CDR3 is CASSEFGGAGEAFF. For the CDR3, the DNA is TGTGCCAGCAGTGAATTCGGGGGGGCTGGTGAAGCTTTCTTT.

The rearrangement uses TRBV9 and TRBJ2-5; D may be TRBD1 (5 bases). Germline CDR1 SGDLS, CDR2 YYNGEE. The CDR3 covers 14 residues. V was pared by 0 bases and J by 5 bases, with 11 bases between. The CDR3 DNA is TGTGCCAGCAGCGTAGGTTCAGGGTTGGAGACCCAGTACTTC. This sequence encodes CASSVGSGLETQYF.

The V and J genes are TRBV20-1 and TRBJ1-2; D is uncertain. CDR3 size: 13 residues. Trimming took off 3 bases at V and 4 bases at J, with 12 bases between the two ends. The V gene's germline CDR1 is DFQATT and CDR2 SNEGSKA (reference sequence). Here the CDR3 reads CSASVGLSYGYTF. CDR3 nucleotides: TGCAGTGCTAGTGTTGGGCTCTCCTATGGCTACACCTTC.

V gene TRBV9 combines with J gene TRBJ2-4; 7 bases are a match to TRBD2. CDR3 length equals 15 residues. From germline, CDR1 is SGDLS and CDR2 YYNGEE. The V gene end was trimmed by 0 bases and the J gene end by 5 bases; junction bases not matched to a gene: 5. The CDR3 region is CASSVGGGLQNIQYF. As DNA, the CDR3 is TGTGCCAGCAGCGTAGGCGGGGGACTCCAAAACATTCAGTACTTC.

CDR3 DNA: TGTGCCTGTGGGACTAGCGGGAGGGCCGATACGCAGTATTTT. Its translation is CACGTSGRADTQYF. This chain uses TRBV30 with TRBJ2-3; 16 bases align to TRBD2. This CDR3 has 14 residues. CDR1 and CDR2 from the germline V gene are GTSNPN and SVGIG (reference sequence). Trimming cost V 6 bases and J 6 bases; bases outside gene matches: 3.

CDR3 DNA sequence: TGTGCCAGCAGCCCCTCCGGCCCGGGAGGCAATGAGCAGTTCTTC. It is translated as CASSPSGPGGNEQFF. This chain links TRBV7-3 with TRBJ2-1; 7 nucleotides line up with TRBD2. This CDR3 spans 15 amino acids. CDR1 and CDR2 from the germline V gene are SGHTA and FQGTGA. With V trimmed by 5 bases and J by 6 bases, 10 bases remained unmatched.

The V gene is TRBV7-9, the J gene TRBJ2-7, with a possible D match to TRBD2 (6 bases). V was pared by 6 bases and J by 4 bases, with 16 bases between. Germline V gene sequence: CDR1 SEHNR, CDR2 FQNEAQ (reference sequence). This CDR3 is built from 14 residues. The CDR3 region has the DNA TGTGCCAGCAGTTCAGACCCCGGAGGGTACGAGCAGTACTTC. Amino acid sequence: CASSSDPGGYEQYF.

The chain is built from TRBV3-1 (or the pseudogene TRBV3-2) and TRBJ2-3, with 10 bases identical to TRBD2. V dropped 1 base and J dropped 4; count of bases not matched to a gene: 5. CDR1 is LGHDT, CDR2 YNNKEL, per germline (reference sequence). This CDR3 spans 16 amino acids. The DNA of the CDR3 is TGTGCCAGCAGCCAAGTAAGCGGGAGGGCAGCAGATACGCAGTATTTT. This translates into CASSQVSGRAADTQYF.

The V and J genes are TRBV30 and TRBJ2-7; D perhaps matches TRBD1 (5 bases). Germline values: CDR1 GTSNPN, CDR2 SVGIG (reference sequence). The CDR3 runs 11 residues. V was cut by 0 bases and J by 6 bases, with 6 bases left in between. CDR3 sequence reads: CAWSVQVEQYF. As DNA, the CDR3 is TGTGCCTGGAGTGTACAGGTCGAGCAGTACTTC.

This chain uses TRBV2 with TRBJ2-7, with D unclear. V was cut by 4 bases and J by 5 bases, with 18 bases left in between. Germline V gives CDR1 SNHLY, CDR2 FYNNEI. The CDR3 runs 15 residues. Here the CDR3 reads CASSAVGRFSHEQYF. CDR3 sequence (DNA): TGTGCCAGCAGTGCGGTAGGTCGCTTTAGCCACGAGCAGTACTTC.

The gene calls are TRBV5-5 and TRBJ1-4; D may be TRBD1 (5 bases). V lost 4 bases, J lost 6 bases, and 13 bases lay in between. Germline CDR1 reads SGHKS; CDR2 reads YYEKEE (reference sequence). CDR3 length equals 14 residues. The CDR3 loop is CASSGAAGHEKLFF. The CDR3 DNA reads TGTGCCAGCAGCGGGGCCGCCGGGCATGAAAAACTGTTTTTT.